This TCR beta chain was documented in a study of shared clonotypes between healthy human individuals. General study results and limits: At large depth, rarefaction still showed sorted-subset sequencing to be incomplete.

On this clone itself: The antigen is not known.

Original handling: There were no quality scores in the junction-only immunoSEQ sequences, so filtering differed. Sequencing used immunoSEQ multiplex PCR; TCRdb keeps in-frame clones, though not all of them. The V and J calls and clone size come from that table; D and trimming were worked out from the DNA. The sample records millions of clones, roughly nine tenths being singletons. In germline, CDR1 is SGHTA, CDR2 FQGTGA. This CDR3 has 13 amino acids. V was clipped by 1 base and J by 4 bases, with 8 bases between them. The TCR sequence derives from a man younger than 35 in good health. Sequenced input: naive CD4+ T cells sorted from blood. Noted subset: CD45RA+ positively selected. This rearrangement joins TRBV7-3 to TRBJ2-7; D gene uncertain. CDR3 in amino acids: CASSLKAGYEQYF. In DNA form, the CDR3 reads TGTGCCAGCAGCTTAAAGGCAGGTTACGAGCAGTACTTC.